The 25 T cell receptor beta chains below were found in one sample sequenced in a study of T cell responses to AZD1222 COVID-19 vaccine. The protocol was immunoSEQ multiplex PCR, while the TCRdb copy is restricted to in-frame clones and leaves out a portion. The profile shows tens of thousands of clones, about 91% of them singletons. Material: peripheral blood, obtained 28 days after the second AZD1222 dose. The source is an adult who received the AZD1222 COVID-19 vaccine.

V is TRBV11-1 and J is TRBJ2-4; D uncertain. Trimming took 1 base from V and 0 from J, leaving 7 bases between them. Per the germline V gene, CDR1 is SGHAT and CDR2 is FQDESV (reference sequence). The CDR3 runs 15 residues. CDR3: CASSLGEVAKNIQYF. CDR3 sequence (DNA): TGTGCCAGCAGCTTAGGGGAAGTAGCCAAAAACATTCAGTACTTC.

This chain links TRBV5-4 with TRBJ1-3; TRBD1 matches 7 bases. The CDR3 runs 14 residues. The ends lost 2 bases at V and 2 bases at J; junction bases unmatched: 1. Germline CDR1 reads SGHNT; CDR2 reads YYREEE (reference sequence). CDR3 sequence reads: CASSLTGAGNTIYF. The CDR3 nucleotides are TGTGCCAGCAGCTTAACAGGGGCTGGAAACACCATATATTTT.

CDR3 amino acids: CASSPDSGNIYGYTF. The DNA of the CDR3 is TGTGCCAGCAGCCCGGACAGTGGCAACATCTATGGCTACACCTTC. The chain links TRBV5-6 to TRBJ1-2, with D perhaps TRBD1 (6 bases). The V end lost 4 bases, the J end lost 4 bases, and 17 bases lay between the germline ends. The CDR3 is 15 amino acids. From germline, CDR1 is SGHDT and CDR2 YYEEEE.

The table lists this clone with a count of one. J is TRBJ1-4 and V is TRBV5-1; D is unclear. The germline V and J ends were trimmed by 3 bases and 0 bases, with 9 bases remaining between them. The CDR3 is made up of 15 amino acids. Germline V gene data show CDR1 as SGHRS and CDR2 as YFSETQ. CDR3 in amino acids: CASSSALATNEKLFF. The CDR3 nucleotides are TGCGCCAGCAGCTCAGCCCTTGCAACTAATGAAAAACTGTTTTTT.

This chain links TRBV2 with TRBJ1-4; D remains ambiguous. Per germline, CDR1 SNHLY and CDR2 FYNNEI. The CDR3 has 12 residues. Trimming stripped 3 bases from V and 10 bases from J, with 9 bases between. DNA of the CDR3: TGTGCCAGCAGTGAGTACCGGCGAAAACTGTTTTTT. This codes for CASSEYRRKLFF.

This chain links TRBV30 with TRBJ1-2; 10 bases are a match to TRBD1. The trim removed 3 bases at V and 8 bases at J, leaving 6 bases unmatched. From germline, CDR1 is GTSNPN and CDR2 SVGIG (reference sequence). The CDR3 spans 13 residues. CDR3 region: CAWSRGTGDGYTF. DNA of the CDR3: TGTGCCTGGAGCCGCGGGACAGGGGACGGCTACACCTTC. The entire variable domain, with the rest obtained from reference TRBV30 and TRBJ1-2, is as follows: SQTIHQWPATLVQPVGSPLSLECTVEGTSNPNLYWYRQAAGRGLQLLFYSVGIGQISSEVPQNLSASRPQDRQFILSSKKLLLSDSGFYLCAWSRGTGDGYTFGSGTRLTVV.

V is TRBV27 and J is TRBJ1-1; TRBD1 matches at 7 bases. V dropped 5 bases and J dropped 4; count of bases not matched to a gene: 10. CDR1 and CDR2 (germline): MNHEY, SMNVEV (reference sequence). The CDR3 runs to 15 residues. This chain's CDR3 is CASSPRQGVSTEAFF. Here the CDR3 DNA reads TGTGCCAGCAGTCCTCGACAGGGTGTTTCCACTGAAGCTTTCTTT.

The V call is TRBV28, the J call TRBJ2-1; TRBD1 agrees at 7 bases. V lost 6 bases to trimming and J lost 0 bases; unmatched junction nucleotides: 8. The CDR3 totals 16 residues. Germline V lookup: CDR1 MDHEN, CDR2 SYDVKM. DNA for the CDR3: TGTGCCAGCAGGGGACAGACCGATAGCTCCTACAATGAGCAGTTCTTC. Translated: CASRGQTDSSYNEQFF.

The chain employs TRBV23-1 and TRBJ2-1; 12 bases are shared with TRBD1. TRBV23-1 is labeled an ORF, and its function is uncertain. Trimming at V came to 3 bases and at J to 8 bases, leaving 8 bases not matched to a gene. The CDR3 spans 16 residues. The CDR3 region has the DNA TGCGCCAGCAGTCAGTACCGGGACAGGGGGCTTGATGAGCAGTTCTTC. This codes for CASSQYRDRGLDEQFF.

CDR3: CASSSRGQGTEAFF. CDR3 bases: TGTGCCAGCTCATCAAGGGGGCAGGGGACTGAAGCTTTCTTT. The rearrangement links TRBV18 to TRBJ1-1, with TRBD1 matching over 7 bases. Germline V gene sequence: CDR1 KGHSH, CDR2 LQKENI. The CDR3 has 14 residues. Trimming cost V 5 bases and J 5 bases; bases outside gene matches: 8.

The rearrangement uses TRBV5-1 and TRBJ2-3, with D perhaps TRBD1 (6 bases). Germline V lookup: CDR1 SGHRS, CDR2 YFSETQ. CDR3 length: 14 amino acids. V lost 9 bases and J lost 1, with 15 bases in between. The CDR3 protein is CATRREGGTDTQYF. Here the CDR3 DNA reads TGCGCCACAAGGAGAGAGGGGGGCACAGATACGCAGTATTTT. Filled out from reference TRBV5-1 and TRBJ2-3, the complete variable domain reads KAGVTQTPRYLIKTRGQQVTLSCSPISGHRSVSWYQQTPGQGLQFLFEYFSETQRNKGNFPGRFSGRQFSNSRSEMNVSTLELGDSALYLCATRREGGTDTQYFGPGTRLTVL.

DNA for the CDR3: TGTGCCAGCAGTGTGGCGGGGGGCTCCTACAATGAGCAGTTCTTC. Translating gives CASSVAGGSYNEQFF. The chain joins TRBV27 to TRBJ2-1; 8 bases align to TRBD2. The CDR3 loop spans 15 amino acids. Germline V CDR1 and CDR2: MNHEY, SMNVEV (reference sequence). V trimming: 5 bases; J trimming: 0 bases; junction bases outside the gene matches: 3.

The chain uses TRBV18 and TRBJ1-1; TRBD1 aligns across 9 bases. With 2 bases clipped from V and 7 bases from J, the junction kept 2 bases outside the gene matches. This CDR3 has 13 residues. CDR1 is KGHSH and CDR2 is LQKENI in the germline V gene. This CDR3 reads CASSPGQGIEAFF. In nucleotides, the CDR3 is TGTGCCAGCTCACCAGGACAGGGGATTGAAGCTTTCTTT.

V is TRBV5-5 and J is TRBJ2-7; D not resolved. V lost 0 bases and J lost 12, with 13 bases in between. The length of the CDR3 is 12 residues. Germline CDR1 SGHKS, CDR2 YYEKEE (reference sequence). The CDR3 is CASSLVGSLGYF. DNA for the CDR3: TGTGCCAGCAGCTTGGTAGGCAGTCTCGGGTACTTC.

This clone has only one observation. The chain recombines TRBV19 with TRBJ1-6, with D uncertain. Trimming cost V 5 bases and J 7 bases, with 9 bases left between them. The length of the CDR3 is 13 residues. Germline V gene lookup returns CDR1 LNHDA and CDR2 SQIVND (reference sequence). CDR3 DNA sequence: TGTGCCAGTAGTGAGGCTGGGAATTCACCCCTCCACTTT. Its translation: CASSEAGNSPLHF.

The rearrangement links TRBV21-1 to TRBJ2-3. TRBV21-1 is classified as a pseudogene. The CDR3 sequence is 14 residues long. The CDR3 is CASSFRPFTDTQYF. The CDR3 nucleotides are TGTGCCAGCAGCTTCCGACCTTTCACAGATACGCAGTATTTT.

The rearrangement uses TRBV20-1 and TRBJ2-7; 11 nucleotides line up with TRBD1. The V and J ends lost 3 bases and 2 bases, in that order; junction bases with no gene match: 6. The CDR3 consists of 15 residues. The germline gives CDR1 DFQATT, CDR2 SNEGSKA (reference sequence). The CDR3 loop is CSASRMGQGAYEQYF. The CDR3 DNA sequence: TGCAGTGCTAGTCGGATGGGACAGGGGGCCTACGAGCAGTACTTC.

The chain has TRBV18 and TRBJ2-3; the match to TRBD1 covers 10 bases. Unmatched junction bases numbered 2, after V lost 3 bases and J lost 2 bases. There are 15 residues in the CDR3. The germline V gene has CDR1 KGHSH and CDR2 LQKENI. The CDR3 here is CASSPGTGDTDTQYF. As DNA, the CDR3 is TGTGCCAGCTCACCGGGGACAGGGGACACAGATACGCAGTATTTT.

The J gene is TRBJ2-2, the V gene TRBV27; D could derive from TRBD1 or TRBD2 (5 bases each). The CDR3 sequence is 15 residues long. V dropped 8 bases and J dropped 5 bases, with 18 bases sitting between them. Germline V CDR1 and CDR2: MNHEY, SMNVEV (reference sequence). CDR3: CASRPRREGTGELFF. In nucleotides, the CDR3 is TGTGCCAGCCGTCCCAGACGCGAGGGGACCGGGGAGCTGTTTTTT.

V and J are TRBV30 and TRBJ1-2; TRBD1 matches 10 bases. V dropped 5 bases and J dropped 5; count of bases not matched to a gene: 5. The CDR3 extends over 13 amino acids. Germline CDR1 is GTSNPN and CDR2 is SVGIG (reference sequence). The CDR3 bases are TGTGCCTGGGGGGACAGGGGTAGGTATGGCTACACCTTC. Its protein is CAWGDRGRYGYTF.

CDR3 sequence reads: CASSLARVAGGIETQYF. CDR3 DNA sequence: TGTGCCAGCAGCTTAGCGAGGGTAGCGGGAGGGATCGAGACCCAGTACTTC. V usage is TRBV7-2 and J usage is TRBJ2-5; 11 positions match TRBD2. With V trimmed by 0 bases and J by 5 bases, 8 bases remained unmatched. The CDR3 sequence is 17 residues long. Germline CDR1 SGHTA, CDR2 FQGNSA.

The chain uses TRBV28 and TRBJ2-1, with 10 bases lining up with TRBD2. J lost 10 bases, V lost 5 bases, and 17 bases had no gene match. The CDR3 is 17 residues long. The germline CDR1 and CDR2 sequences are MDHEN and SYDVKM. The CDR3 loop is CASSPPGIAGGRGEQFF. CDR3 DNA sequence: TGTGCCAGCAGTCCCCCGGGGATAGCGGGAGGTAGAGGAGAGCAGTTCTTC.

This clone has just a few counts. CDR3 amino acids: CASRQAGETQYF. Written as DNA, the CDR3 is TGTGCCAGTAGACAGGCCGGGGAGACCCAGTACTTC. The J gene is TRBJ2-5, the V gene TRBV19; the D gene is possibly TRBD1 (5 bases). Germline assignment: CDR1 LNHDA and CDR2 SQIVND (reference sequence). The CDR3 loop spans 12 amino acids. V was shortened by 6 bases and J by 5 bases, with 10 bases between the two germline ends.

The chain recombines TRBV6-5 with TRBJ2-1, with unresolved D. V was shortened by 6 bases and J by 8 bases, with 11 bases between the two germline ends. There are 12 residues in the CDR3. Looked up from germline, CDR1 is MNHEY and CDR2 is SVGAGI. The CDR3 nucleotides are TGTGCCAGCAGGCCATCCTGGGATGAGCAGTTCTTC. This gives the protein CASRPSWDEQFF.

The chain carries TRBV3-1 (or the pseudogene TRBV3-2) and TRBJ1-2; 7 positions match TRBD1. The CDR3 consists of 14 residues. With V trimmed by 4 bases and J by 7 bases, 9 bases remained unmatched. Germline CDR1 and CDR2: LGHDT and YNNKEL (reference sequence). As DNA, the CDR3 is TGTGCCAGCAGCCTCAGGGGGGGTTTGGGTGGCTACACCTTC. Protein sequence: CASSLRGGLGGYTF.